The source of this TCR beta chain is a study of blood T cell repertoires in COVID-19. Whole-study context: Collection of acute and convalescent COVID-19 samples took place in the United States, Italy and Spain. The cDNA or gDNA used as material had been derived from T cells, B-cell-depleted T cells, or PBMCs.

The CDR3 loop spans 14 amino acids. Germline CDR1 and CDR2: SGDLS and YYNGEE. V gave up 2 bases and J gave up 0 bases, with 8 bases separating them. In the study's own analysis: Reference gene primer amplification in the assay estimated nucleated cell counts. Sequencing used immunoSEQ multiplex PCR; TCRdb keeps in-frame clones, though not all of them. V and J calls and clone size follow that table, whereas D and trimming were derived from the DNA. The sample has some 220,000 clones; 83% are singletons. The origin of this receptor is a human donor in a cohort sampled during active COVID-19. Specimen: peripheral blood. The chain uses TRBV9 and TRBJ1-1; D gene unclear. The CDR3 DNA is TGTGCCAGCAGCGTTAGGAGTATGAACACTGAAGCTTTCTTT. This encodes CASSVRSMNTEAFF.